Shown below are 12 T cell receptor beta chains from a single sample sequenced in a study of shared clonotypes between healthy human individuals. Clones were read by immunoSEQ multiplex PCR, and TCRdb kept only the in-frame ones, dropping some. Of approximately 1,000,000 clones listed, 77% are singletons. The sample taken for sequencing was memory CD4+ T cells from PBMCs. Subset: CD45RA-negative fraction. The origin of the receptors is a man between 18 and 29 years old in good health. Some clones in this sample may be carry-over from other donors' samples.

This clone was observed once. This chain connects TRBV13 to TRBJ1-2; TRBD1 matches at 8 bases. The germline CDR1 and CDR2 sequences are PRHDT and FYEKMQ (reference sequence). Germline trimming cut 5 bases from V and 7 bases from J; bases unmatched to any gene: 15. The CDR3 is made up of 16 amino acids. CDR3 sequence (DNA): TGTGCCAGCAGCCTTGCTACAGGGGGACTAGTCTTTGGCTACACCTTC. This codes for CASSLATGGLVFGYTF.

The chain uses TRBV7-2 and TRBJ1-1, with a weak D call TRBD1 (5 bases). The CDR3 consists of 12 residues. The V end lost 4 bases, the J end lost 11 bases, and 14 bases lay between the germline ends. Looked up from germline, CDR1 is SGHTA and CDR2 is FQGNSA. CDR3 bases: TGTGCCAGCAGCTCAGACAGCAGGGAGGCTTTCTTT. Translating gives CASSSDSREAFF.

At least ten counts were recorded for this clone. The CDR3 reads CASHFSGNTEAFF. The CDR3 DNA sequence: TGTGCCAGCCACTTTTCGGGTAACACTGAAGCTTTCTTT. The V and J genes are TRBV2 and TRBJ1-1; no clear D gene. V lost 8 bases and J 2 bases, leaving 12 bases between the germline ends. Looked up from germline, CDR1 is SNHLY and CDR2 is FYNNEI. This CDR3 comprises 13 residues.

This chain connects TRBV7-3 to TRBJ2-7; the match to TRBD1 covers 8 bases. CDR3 length: 16 residues. The V and J ends lost 5 bases and 0 bases, in that order; junction bases with no gene match: 9. Germline CDR1 is SGHTA and CDR2 is FQGTGA. In DNA, the CDR3 is TGTGCCAGCAGCGCCGCCTCGGGACAGGTCTCCTACGAGCAGTACTTC. It is translated as CASSAASGQVSYEQYF.

V gene TRBV28 combines with J gene TRBJ2-3; D not resolved. CDR1 MDHEN and CDR2 SYDVKM come from the germline V gene. The CDR3 has 13 residues. The V end lost 8 bases, the J end lost 3 bases, and 12 bases lay between the germline ends. The CDR3 is CASLRAPTDTQYF. The CDR3 bases are TGTGCCAGCCTCCGGGCCCCAACAGATACGCAGTATTTT.

The chain couples TRBV2 to TRBJ2-7; D unclear. The CDR3 has 13 residues. Germline values: CDR1 SNHLY, CDR2 FYNNEI. Trimming stripped 7 bases from V and 6 bases from J, with 16 bases between. CDR3 coding DNA: TGTGCCAGCATTCCAGTAAATGTGGGCGAGCAGTACTTC. Encoded protein: CASIPVNVGEQYF. The full variable domain, rest sourced from reference TRBV2 and TRBJ2-7, is EPEVTQTPSHQVTQMGQEVILRCVPISNHLYFYWYRQILGQKVEFLVSFYNNEISEKSEIFDDQFSVERPDGSNFTLKIRSTKLEDSAMYFCASIPVNVGEQYFGPGTRLTVT.

CDR3: CASSLSATTDTQYF. The CDR3 nucleotides read TGTGCCAGCAGCCTTAGTGCAACCACAGATACGCAGTATTTT. The J gene is TRBJ2-3, the V gene TRBV7-3; D ambiguous. Trimming removed 5 bases from V and 2 bases from J, with 11 bases in between. Germline V lookup: CDR1 SGHTA, CDR2 FQGTGA. The CDR3 length is 14 residues.

The CDR3 sequence is CASSLLRKASSSYEQYF. As DNA, the CDR3 is TGTGCCAGCAGCTTATTGAGGAAGGCCTCGAGCTCCTACGAGCAGTACTTC. The V and J genes are TRBV7-8 and TRBJ2-7, with D unclear. The CDR3 is 17 amino acids. V was shortened by 2 bases and J by 0 bases, with 17 bases between the two germline ends. Per the germline V gene, CDR1 is SGHVS and CDR2 is FQNEAQ.

The gene calls are TRBV28 and TRBJ2-2; the match to TRBD1 covers 8 bases. The germline V gene has CDR1 MDHEN and CDR2 SYDVKM. V was clipped by 2 bases and J by 1 base; unmatched bases: 3. There are 16 residues in the CDR3. CDR3: CASSLLGQGNTGELFF. The DNA of the CDR3 is TGTGCCAGCAGTTTACTCGGACAGGGGAACACCGGGGAGCTGTTTTTT. The full variable domain, rest sourced from reference TRBV28 and TRBJ2-2, is DVKVTQSSRYLVKRTGEKVFLECVQDMDHENMFWYRQDPGLGLRLIYFSYDVKMKEKGDIPEGYSVSREKKERFSLILESASTNQTSMYLCASSLLGQGNTGELFFGEGSRLTVL.

A note on this clone: A junction boundary mismatches the germline segment, possibly from a read error. This CDR3 is also generated by other DNA sequences in the sample. The chain links TRBV2 to TRBJ1-3; TRBD1 aligns across 7 bases. This CDR3 spans 16 amino acids. Germline CDR1 is SNHLY and CDR2 is FYNNEI. CDR3 sequence (DNA): TGTGCCAGCAACAGCGAACAGGGGATCTGGGGAAACACAATATATTTT. Its protein product is CASNSEQGIWGNTIYF.

V gene TRBV9 combines with J gene TRBJ2-1, with 8 bases lining up with TRBD1. Trimming cost V 3 bases and J 1 base; bases outside gene matches: 6. The CDR3 is 16 amino acids. Germline V gene sequence: CDR1 SGDLS, CDR2 YYNGEE. Here the CDR3 DNA reads TGTGCCAGCAGCGGGGCGTGGGACAGGTCCTACAATGAGCAGTTCTTC. It specifies CASSGAWDRSYNEQFF.

Regarding this clone: Other nucleotide sequences in the sample specify the same CDR3. The chain carries TRBV15 and TRBJ2-7, with 8 bases that match TRBD2. Germline V CDR1 and CDR2: LNHNV, YYDKDF (reference sequence). The junction had 2 bases not matched to a gene; V was cut back by 1 base and J by 0 bases. CDR3 size: 15 residues. CDR3 bases: TGTGCCACCAGCAGAGGGGGGACTAGCTCCTACGAGCAGTACTTC. Protein product: CATSRGGTSSYEQYF.